These 9 T cell receptor beta chains were all obtained from the same sample, sequenced in a study of blood T cell repertoires in COVID-19 (dated by TCRdb to about 2020). The receptor library was made with the immunoSEQ multiplex PCR assay. The immuneACCESS repertoire file appears here via TCRdb, limited to in-frame rearrangements. These files lack a portion of the clones; in checked studies, under half of the deficit traces to unresolved V genes, and the cause of the others is not known. This sample gives over 150,000 clones in total; almost 80% of them show up just once. The ten largest account for 26% of the sample. The sample comprised peripheral blood. Receptors originate from a woman in her seventies with acute or convalescent COVID-19.

The chain links TRBV5-1 to TRBJ2-1; D is perhaps TRBD2 (6 bases). This CDR3 is built from 17 residues. Germline CDR1 reads SGHRS; CDR2 reads YFSETQ. V was pared by 0 bases and J by 0 bases, with 13 bases between. CDR3 in DNA: TGCGCCAGCAGCTTGGCCCTCGGGAGTGGCTCCTACAATGAGCAGTTCTTC. Its translation: CASSLALGSGSYNEQFF.

This chain links TRBV2 with TRBJ1-5; possibly TRBD1 for D (6 bases). The germline CDR1 and CDR2 sequences are SNHLY and FYNNEI. V lost 6 bases, J lost 9 bases, and 18 bases lay in between. The CDR3 spans 14 residues. CDR3 sequence (DNA): TGTGCCAGCAGGGAGGCAGGGGCCATGGGGCCCCAGCATTTT. The encoded protein is CASREAGAMGPQHF.

J is TRBJ2-1 and V is TRBV7-9, with TRBD2 identical over 7 bases. Trimming at V came to 3 bases and at J to 8 bases, leaving 7 bases not matched to a gene. Germline CDR1 and CDR2: SEHNR and FQNEAQ (reference sequence). There are 14 residues in the CDR3. DNA for the CDR3: TGTGCCAGCAGCTTGGCGGGAGTGCGGCATGAGCAGTTCTTC. Translated, it gives CASSLAGVRHEQFF.

The chain uses TRBV9 and TRBJ1-3, with 10 bases that match TRBD1. V lost 4 bases to trimming and J lost 3 bases; unmatched junction nucleotides: 13. In germline, CDR1 is SGDLS, CDR2 YYNGEE. This CDR3 is built from 18 residues. The CDR3 loop reads CASSTQTGTGVRGNTIYF. The CDR3 nucleotides are TGTGCCAGCAGCACCCAAACCGGGACAGGGGTGCGTGGAAACACCATATATTTT.

The rearrangement links TRBV5-5 to TRBJ1-6, with D perhaps matching TRBD1 (6 bases). The CDR3 totals 18 residues. Germline loops: CDR1 SGHKS, CDR2 YYEKEE (reference sequence). Trimming took off 0 bases at V and 7 bases at J, with 20 bases between the two ends. CDR3 coding DNA: TGTGCCAGCAGCTTGGTCAGGGGAGACTTTACCAGGAATTCACCCCTCCACTTT. Translation: CASSLVRGDFTRNSPLHF.

This clone was observed once. The genes are TRBV19 and TRBJ1-5, with D possibly TRBD1 on 5 matching bases. Germline lookup yields CDR1 LNHDA and CDR2 SQIVND (reference sequence). The ends were cut back, 5 bases at V and 3 bases at J, with 17 bases in the middle. The CDR3 covers 16 residues. The CDR3 sequence is CASSPGGARDNQPQHF. The CDR3 DNA reads TGTGCCAGTAGTCCCGGGGGTGCCAGGGACAATCAGCCCCAGCATTTT. Combining the CDR3 with reference TRBV19 and TRBJ1-5 gives the whole variable domain DGGITQSPKYLFRKEGQNVTLSCEQNLNHDAMYWYRQDPGQGLRLIYYSQIVNDFQKGDIAEGYSVSREKKESFPLTVTSAQKNPTAFYLCASSPGGARDNQPQHFGDGTRLSIL.

The chain links TRBV9 to TRBJ1-5; TRBD1 matches at 9 bases. The V gene's germline CDR1 is SGDLS and CDR2 YYNGEE. The V gene end was trimmed by 2 bases and the J gene end by 3 bases; junction bases not matched to a gene: 3. This CDR3 region has 15 residues. The CDR3 here is CASSVGQGTNQPQHF. CDR3 DNA: TGTGCCAGCAGCGTGGGACAGGGCACCAATCAGCCCCAGCATTTT.

This clone was picked up one time. The V call is TRBV10-3, the J call TRBJ2-7; D is perhaps TRBD2 (6 bases). V lost 6 bases to trimming and J lost 4 bases, with 13 bases between them. The CDR3 covers 13 residues. Germline CDR1 reads ENHRY; CDR2 reads SYGVKD. CDR3 sequence reads: CAIRADGSYEQYF. In DNA form, the CDR3 reads TGTGCCATCAGAGCAGACGGGAGTTACGAGCAGTACTTC.

The rearrangement joins TRBV7-9 to TRBJ2-3; possible D gene TRBD1, 6 bases. V was cut by 3 bases and J by 4 bases, with 20 bases left in between. This CDR3 is built from 17 residues. In germline, CDR1 is SEHNR, CDR2 FQNEAQ (reference sequence). This chain's CDR3 is CASSLGLTGSSPDTQYF. The DNA for the CDR3 is TGTGCCAGCAGCTTGGGGCTGACAGGTAGTTCCCCAGATACGCAGTATTTT.